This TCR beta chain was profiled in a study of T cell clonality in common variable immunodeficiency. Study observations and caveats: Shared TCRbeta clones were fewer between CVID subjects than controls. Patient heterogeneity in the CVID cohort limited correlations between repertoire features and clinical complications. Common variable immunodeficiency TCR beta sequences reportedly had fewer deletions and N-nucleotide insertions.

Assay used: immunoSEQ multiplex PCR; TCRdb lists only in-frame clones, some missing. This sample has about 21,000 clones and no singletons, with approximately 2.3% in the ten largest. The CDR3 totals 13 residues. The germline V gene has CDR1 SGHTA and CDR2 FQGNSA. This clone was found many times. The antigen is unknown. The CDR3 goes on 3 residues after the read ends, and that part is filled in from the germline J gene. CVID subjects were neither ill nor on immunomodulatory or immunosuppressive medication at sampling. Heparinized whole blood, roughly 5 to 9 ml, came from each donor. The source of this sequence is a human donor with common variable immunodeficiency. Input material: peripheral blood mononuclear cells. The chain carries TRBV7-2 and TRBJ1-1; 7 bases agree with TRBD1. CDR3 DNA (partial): TGTGCCAGCAGCGTACAGGGACAGCAAGAA. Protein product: CASSVQGQQE. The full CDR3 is CASSVQGQQEAFF.